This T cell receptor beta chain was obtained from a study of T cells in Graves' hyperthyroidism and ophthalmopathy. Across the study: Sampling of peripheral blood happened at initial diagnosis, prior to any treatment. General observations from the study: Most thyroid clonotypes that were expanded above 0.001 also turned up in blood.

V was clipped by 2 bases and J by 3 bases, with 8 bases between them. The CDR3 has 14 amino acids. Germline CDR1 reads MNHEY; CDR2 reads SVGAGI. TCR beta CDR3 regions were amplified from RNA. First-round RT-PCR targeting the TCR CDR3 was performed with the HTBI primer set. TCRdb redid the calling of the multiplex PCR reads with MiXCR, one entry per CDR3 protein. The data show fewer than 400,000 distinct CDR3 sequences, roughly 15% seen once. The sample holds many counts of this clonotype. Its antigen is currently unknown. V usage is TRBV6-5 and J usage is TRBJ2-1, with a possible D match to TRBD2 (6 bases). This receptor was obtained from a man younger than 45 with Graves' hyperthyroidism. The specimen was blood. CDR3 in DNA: TGTGCCAGCAGTTACAGGGGAGGCTACAATGAGCAGTTCTTC. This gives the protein CASSYRGGYNEQFF.